Presented here are 24 T cell receptor beta chains from one specimen sequenced in a study of Ad26.COV2.S vaccination and SARS-CoV-2 variants. Treatment given: some 19 received Ad26.COV2.S at low or high dose, single or two shots; about 5 received placebo; per-sample allocation not given. Each sample was drawn 63 days after the first injection (of vaccine or placebo). TCRdb's copy holds only in-frame clones and misses some; the assay was immunoSEQ multiplex PCR. The data show 320,000 or so clones, with roughly 90% seen just once and over 5% held by the top ten. Source: peripheral blood, taken in a trial of Ad26.COV2.S vaccine versus placebo. The source is a person between 18 and 65 years old who received the Ad26.COV2.S COVID-19 vaccine or a placebo.

In DNA form, the CDR3 reads TGTGCCAGCTCACTGCGGCGAGGGAACACTGAAGCTTTCTTT. Protein sequence: CASSLRRGNTEAFF. The genes are TRBV18 and TRBJ1-1, with unresolved D. The CDR3 sequence is 14 residues long. V was clipped by 4 bases and J by 1 base, with 10 bases between them. CDR1 and CDR2 from the germline V gene are KGHSH and LQKENI.

This chain links TRBV14 with TRBJ2-3; D remains unclear. Germline CDR1 SGHDN, CDR2 FVKESK. The CDR3 loop spans 16 amino acids. Between the trimmed V and J ends, which lost 1 base and 4 bases, there was a span of 15 bases. This CDR3 reads CASSQASGGFPDTQYF. In DNA form, the CDR3 reads TGTGCCAGCAGCCAAGCGTCGGGTGGGTTCCCAGATACGCAGTATTTT.

The J gene is TRBJ1-2, the V gene TRBV3-1 (or the pseudogene TRBV3-2), with a possible D match to TRBD1 (5 bases). The CDR3 contains 13 residues. Germline assignment: CDR1 LGHDT and CDR2 YNNKEL (reference sequence). Between the trimmed V and J ends, which lost 0 bases and 8 bases, there was a span of 10 bases. CDR3 bases: TGTGCCAGCAGCCAAGATGAAGGGGACGGCTACACCTTC. Residues: CASSQDEGDGYTF.

The chain joins TRBV19 to TRBJ2-2, with a weak D call TRBD2 (5 bases). Germline CDR1 is LNHDA and CDR2 is SQIVND (reference sequence). V was cut by 10 bases and J by 4 bases, with 16 bases left in between. CDR3 size: 14 residues. The CDR3 DNA is TGTGCCACCTCACTACCCGCGGGCACCGGGGAGCTGTTTTTT. This sequence encodes CATSLPAGTGELFF.

CDR3: CASSQDPVSGGYTF. CDR3 DNA sequence: TGCGCCAGCAGCCAAGATCCCGTATCGGGTGGCTACACCTTC. The J gene is TRBJ1-2, the V gene TRBV4-3; no firm D call. Between the trimmed V and J ends, which lost 0 bases and 7 bases, there was a span of 12 bases. This CDR3 comprises 14 residues. Germline V lookup: CDR1 LGHNA, CDR2 YSLEER.

V gene TRBV12-5 combines with J gene TRBJ1-1, with 7 bases that match TRBD1. The germline CDR1 and CDR2 sequences are LGHNT and FRNRAP. The CDR3 is made up of 16 amino acids. The V and J ends lost 1 base and 4 bases, in that order; junction bases with no gene match: 9. The CDR3 sequence is CASGLAPGGPFTEAFF. In nucleotides, the CDR3 is TGTGCTAGTGGTTTGGCCCCAGGGGGGCCCTTCACTGAAGCTTTCTTT.

This chain joins TRBV18 and TRBJ1-5; D is possibly TRBD1 (5 bases). Looked up from germline, CDR1 is KGHSH and CDR2 is LQKENI. Trimming pared 3 bases from V and 0 bases from J, leaving 9 bases between. This CDR3 is built from 15 residues. CDR3 nucleotide sequence: TGTGCCAGCTCACCCCAGGGATATAGCAATCAGCCCCAGCATTTT. This sequence encodes CASSPQGYSNQPQHF.

The V call is TRBV4-2, the J call TRBJ2-1; possible D gene TRBD2, 5 bases. The CDR3 spans 12 residues. The V gene's germline CDR1 is LGHNA and CDR2 YNFKEQ. The V gene lost 4 bases and the J gene lost 8 bases, with 9 bases spanning the gap. The CDR3 here is CASSLVLDEQFF. DNA of the CDR3: TGTGCCAGCAGCCTGGTACTAGATGAGCAGTTCTTC.

The chain joins TRBV9 to TRBJ2-2; 12 positions agree with TRBD2. The trim removed 6 bases at V and 6 bases at J, leaving 18 bases unmatched. CDR1 and CDR2 from the germline V gene are SGDLS and YYNGEE. This CDR3 is 19 amino acids long. CDR3 coding DNA: TGTGCCAGCACCTCCTTTGGCTCGACTAGCGGGAGTAATCCCGGGGAGCTGTTTTTT. Amino acid sequence: CASTSFGSTSGSNPGELFF. The full variable domain, rest sourced from reference TRBV9 and TRBJ2-2, is DSGVTQTPKHLITATGQRVTLRCSPRSGDLSVYWYQQSLDQGLQFLIQYYNGEERAKGNILERFSAQQFPDLHSELNLSSLELGDSALYFCASTSFGSTSGSNPGELFFGEGSRLTVL.

V usage is TRBV7-9 and J usage is TRBJ2-1, with 8 nucleotides matching TRBD1. V was pared by 2 bases and J by 8 bases, with 11 bases of the junction left unmatched. Germline V gene sequence: CDR1 SEHNR, CDR2 FQNEAQ (reference sequence). The CDR3 loop spans 16 amino acids. The CDR3 loop is CASSLTIDRGRYEQFF. CDR3 DNA sequence: TGTGCCAGCAGCTTAACGATAGACAGGGGAAGGTATGAGCAGTTCTTC.

V usage is TRBV4-2 and J usage is TRBJ2-3; TRBD2 matches 12 bases. V gave up 3 bases and J gave up 3 bases; unmatched junction bases: 13. The CDR3 is 19 residues long. Germline CDR1 LGHNA, CDR2 YNFKEQ. The CDR3 here is CASSQPLAGGPLVTDTQYF. For the CDR3, the DNA is TGTGCCAGCAGCCAGCCTCTAGCGGGGGGGCCCCTTGTGACAGATACGCAGTATTTT.

V and J are TRBV28 and TRBJ2-1; D remains unclear. V was pared by 1 base and J by 0 bases, with 7 bases between. CDR1 is MDHEN and CDR2 is SYDVKM in the germline V gene. The CDR3 totals 15 residues. The CDR3 nucleotides are TGTGCCAGCAGTTTATTCCTCAGCTCCTACAATGAGCAGTTCTTC. It specifies CASSLFLSSYNEQFF.

This clone was seen just once. The V and J genes are TRBV18 and TRBJ1-1; D not certain. This CDR3 contains 15 residues. With 3 bases removed from V and 0 bases from J, the gap between germline ends came to 11 bases. Germline V lookup: CDR1 KGHSH, CDR2 LQKENI. The CDR3 reads CASSPTQQLNTEAFF. The DNA of the CDR3 is TGTGCCAGCTCACCCACACAGCAATTGAACACTGAAGCTTTCTTT.

The chain links TRBV6-5 to TRBJ1-5, with unresolved D. The CDR3 is 13 residues long. Germline V gene lookup returns CDR1 MNHEY and CDR2 SVGAGI. The germline V and J ends were trimmed by 0 bases and 7 bases, with 7 bases remaining between them. The CDR3 reads CASSYSEGQPQHF. In nucleotides, the CDR3 is TGTGCCAGCAGTTACTCGGAAGGGCAGCCCCAGCATTTT.

The table lists this clone with a few counts. The chain recombines TRBV6-6 with TRBJ2-7; D is unclear. V lost 6 bases, J lost 6 bases, and 21 bases lay in between. Germline values: CDR1 MNHNY, CDR2 SVGAGI (reference sequence). The CDR3 is 15 residues long. The CDR3 coding sequence is TGTGCCAGCAGCCCCAGTATGGGCCCGCAGGCCGAGCAGTACTTC. The encoded protein is CASSPSMGPQAEQYF.

The chain links TRBV4-1 to TRBJ2-1; 9 bases line up with TRBD1. Germline values: CDR1 MGHRA, CDR2 YSYEKL. The CDR3 is 16 amino acids. The junction had 9 bases not matched to a gene; V was cut back by 1 base and J by 8 bases. In nucleotides, the CDR3 is TGCGCCAGCAGCCAAGTATTTGGACAGGGGTTCGATGAGCAGTTCTTC. It codes for CASSQVFGQGFDEQFF.

The genes are TRBV6-5 and TRBJ2-2; D gene unclear. V was trimmed by 2 bases and J by 4 bases, leaving 11 bases between them. From germline, CDR1 is MNHEY and CDR2 SVGAGI. This CDR3 has 15 amino acids. The CDR3 region has the DNA TGTGCCAGCAGTTACAAGGGAATAGGCACCGGGGAGCTGTTTTTT. It is translated as CASSYKGIGTGELFF.

This clone was seen once. This sequence joins TRBV5-1 and TRBJ1-2; TRBD1 matches 7 bases. Germline V gene sequence: CDR1 SGHRS, CDR2 YFSETQ. After removal of 5 bases from V and 3 bases from J, the junction contained 4 bases not matched to a gene. The CDR3 totals 13 residues. The CDR3, as DNA: TGCGCCAGCAGGGTAGACAGGGACTATGGCTACACCTTC. As protein: CASRVDRDYGYTF.

The V gene is TRBV27, the J gene TRBJ2-2; TRBD1 matches 7 bases. The length of the CDR3 is 21 residues. V lost 3 bases to trimming and J lost 2 bases; unmatched junction nucleotides: 21. Germline V gene lookup returns CDR1 MNHEY and CDR2 SMNVEV (reference sequence). The CDR3: CASSFGGPGQTIMINTGELFF. As DNA, the CDR3 is TGTGCCAGCAGTTTTGGGGGACCGGGACAGACAATAATGATAAACACCGGGGAGCTGTTTTTT.

The chain uses TRBV9 and TRBJ1-2; no reliable D call. CDR1 SGDLS and CDR2 YYNGEE come from the germline V gene. The V end lost 2 bases, the J end lost 5 bases, and 16 bases lay between the germline ends. The CDR3 spans 15 residues. The DNA for the CDR3 is TGTGCCAGCAGCGTTTTCGACCGCCCTGTTTATGGCTACACCTTC. This gives the protein CASSVFDRPVYGYTF.

This clone was detected only once. The chain couples TRBV4-1 to TRBJ2-1; 8 nucleotides match TRBD1. Germline V gene lookup returns CDR1 MGHRA and CDR2 YSYEKL. The CDR3 is 15 residues long. The V and J ends lost 1 base and 7 bases, in that order; junction bases with no gene match: 6. The CDR3 here is CASSQVGTGENEQFF. The CDR3 region has the DNA TGCGCCAGCAGCCAAGTAGGGACAGGTGAAAATGAGCAGTTCTTC.

The gene calls are TRBV5-1 and TRBJ1-6; D is undetermined. The V end lost 2 bases, the J end lost 1 base, and 7 bases lay between the germline ends. Germline CDR1 reads SGHRS; CDR2 reads YFSETQ. The CDR3 consists of 15 residues. The CDR3 loop reads CASSLGESYNSPLHF. The CDR3 coding sequence is TGCGCCAGCAGCTTAGGAGAGTCCTATAATTCACCCCTCCACTTT.

The J gene is TRBJ1-1, the V gene TRBV7-2; TRBD1 matches at 11 bases. This CDR3 comprises 15 residues. Germline CDR1 and CDR2: SGHTA and FQGNSA. J was trimmed by 4 bases and V by 3 bases; bases with no gene match: 4. The CDR3 sequence is CASSFSGQGATEAFF. The CDR3 DNA reads as TGTGCCAGCAGCTTTAGTGGACAGGGGGCCACTGAAGCTTTCTTT.

CDR3 region: CASSPRPKLNTGELFF. CDR3 bases: TGTGCCAGCAGCCCTAGACCGAAACTGAACACCGGGGAGCTGTTTTTT. V gene TRBV5-4 combines with J gene TRBJ2-2; D is undetermined. The germline gives CDR1 SGHNT, CDR2 YYREEE (reference sequence). The ends were cut back, 4 bases at V and 1 base at J, with 14 bases in the middle. This CDR3 is 16 amino acids long.